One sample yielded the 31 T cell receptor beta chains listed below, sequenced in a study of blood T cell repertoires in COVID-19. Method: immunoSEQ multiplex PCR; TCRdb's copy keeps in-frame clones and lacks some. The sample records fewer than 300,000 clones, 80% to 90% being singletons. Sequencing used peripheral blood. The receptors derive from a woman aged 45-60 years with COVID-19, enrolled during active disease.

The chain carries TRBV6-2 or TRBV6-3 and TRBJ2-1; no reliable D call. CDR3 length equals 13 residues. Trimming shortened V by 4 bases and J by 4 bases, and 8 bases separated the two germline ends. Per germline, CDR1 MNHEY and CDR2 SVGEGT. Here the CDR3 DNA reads TGTGCCAGCAGTTTGCAACTTTACAATGAGCAGTTCTTC. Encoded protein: CASSLQLYNEQFF.

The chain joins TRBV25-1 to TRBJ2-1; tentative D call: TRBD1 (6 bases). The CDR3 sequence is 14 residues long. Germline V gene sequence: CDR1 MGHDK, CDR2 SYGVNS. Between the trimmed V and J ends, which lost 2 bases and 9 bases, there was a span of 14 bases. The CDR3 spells CASSEQQGLGEQFF. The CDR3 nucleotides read TGTGCCAGCAGTGAACAACAGGGTCTGGGTGAGCAGTTCTTC.

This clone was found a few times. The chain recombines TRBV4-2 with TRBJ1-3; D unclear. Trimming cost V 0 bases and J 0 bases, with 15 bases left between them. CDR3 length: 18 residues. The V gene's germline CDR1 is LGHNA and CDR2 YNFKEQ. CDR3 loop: CASSQDSRSPLSGNTIYF. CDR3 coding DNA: TGTGCCAGCAGCCAAGATTCTAGGAGTCCGCTCTCTGGAAACACCATATATTTT.

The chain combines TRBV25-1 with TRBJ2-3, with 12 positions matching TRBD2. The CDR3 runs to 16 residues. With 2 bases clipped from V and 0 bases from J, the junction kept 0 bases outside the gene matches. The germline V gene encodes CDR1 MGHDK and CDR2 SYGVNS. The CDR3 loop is CASSEGTSGSTDTQYF. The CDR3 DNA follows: TGTGCCAGCAGTGAAGGGACTAGCGGGAGCACAGATACGCAGTATTTT.

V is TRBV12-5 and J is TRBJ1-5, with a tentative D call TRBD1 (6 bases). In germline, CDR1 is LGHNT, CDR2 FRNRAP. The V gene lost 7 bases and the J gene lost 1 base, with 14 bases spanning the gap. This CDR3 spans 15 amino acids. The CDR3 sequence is CASALTQGSNQPQHF. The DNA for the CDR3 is TGTGCTAGTGCCTTAACACAGGGCAGCAATCAGCCCCAGCATTTT.

This CDR3 reads CASSFDSRSNTGELFF. The CDR3 nucleotides are TGTGCCAGCAGCTTCGACAGTCGATCGAACACCGGGGAGCTGTTTTTT. The genes are TRBV5-6 and TRBJ2-2; D might be TRBD1 (5 bases). Between the trimmed V and J ends, which lost 2 bases and 0 bases, there was a span of 11 bases. Germline V gene sequence: CDR1 SGHDT, CDR2 YYEEEE. CDR3 size: 16 residues.

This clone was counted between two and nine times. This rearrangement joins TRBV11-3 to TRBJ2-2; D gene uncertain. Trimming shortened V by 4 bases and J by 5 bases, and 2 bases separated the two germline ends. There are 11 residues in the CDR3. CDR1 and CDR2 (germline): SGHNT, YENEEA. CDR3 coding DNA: TGTGCCAGCAGCTCGACCGGGGAGCTGTTTTTT. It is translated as CASSSTGELFF.

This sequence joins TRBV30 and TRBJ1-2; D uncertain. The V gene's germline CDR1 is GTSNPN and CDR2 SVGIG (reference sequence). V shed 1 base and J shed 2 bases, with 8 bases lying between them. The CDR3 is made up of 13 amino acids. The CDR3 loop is CAWSERLNYGYTF. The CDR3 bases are TGTGCCTGGAGTGAAAGACTAAACTATGGCTACACCTTC.

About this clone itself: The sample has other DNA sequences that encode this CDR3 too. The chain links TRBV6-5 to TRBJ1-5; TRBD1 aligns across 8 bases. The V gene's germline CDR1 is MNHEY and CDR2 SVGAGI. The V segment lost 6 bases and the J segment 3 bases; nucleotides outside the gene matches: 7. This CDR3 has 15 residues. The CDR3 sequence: CASSPGQGYNQPQHF. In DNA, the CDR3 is TGTGCCAGCAGCCCCGGACAGGGTTACAATCAGCCCCAGCATTTT.

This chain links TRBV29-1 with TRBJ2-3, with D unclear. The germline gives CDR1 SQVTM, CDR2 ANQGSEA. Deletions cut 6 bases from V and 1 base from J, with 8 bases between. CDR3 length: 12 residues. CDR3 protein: CSVGVGTDTQYF. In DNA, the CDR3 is TGCAGCGTAGGAGTGGGCACAGATACGCAGTATTTT.

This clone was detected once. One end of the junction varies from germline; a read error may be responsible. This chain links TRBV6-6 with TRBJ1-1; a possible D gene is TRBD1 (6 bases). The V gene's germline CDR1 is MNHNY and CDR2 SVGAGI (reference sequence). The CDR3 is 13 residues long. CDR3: CASSYSGQLDRGF. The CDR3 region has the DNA TGTGCCAGCAGTTACTCAGGACAGCTTGACCGTGGCTTT.

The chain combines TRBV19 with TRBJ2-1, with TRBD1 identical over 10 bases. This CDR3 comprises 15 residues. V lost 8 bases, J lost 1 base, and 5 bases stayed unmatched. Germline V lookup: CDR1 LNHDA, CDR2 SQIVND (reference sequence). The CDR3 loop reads CASGDRGRSYNEQFF. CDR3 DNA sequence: TGTGCCAGTGGGGACAGGGGTCGGTCCTACAATGAGCAGTTCTTC.

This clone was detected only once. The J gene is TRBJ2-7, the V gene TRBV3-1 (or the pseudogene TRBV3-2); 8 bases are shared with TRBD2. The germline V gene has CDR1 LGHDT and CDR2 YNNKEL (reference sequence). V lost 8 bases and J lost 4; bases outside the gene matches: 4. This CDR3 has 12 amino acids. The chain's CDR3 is CASVSGTYEQYF. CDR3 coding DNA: TGTGCCAGCGTTAGCGGGACGTACGAGCAGTACTTC.

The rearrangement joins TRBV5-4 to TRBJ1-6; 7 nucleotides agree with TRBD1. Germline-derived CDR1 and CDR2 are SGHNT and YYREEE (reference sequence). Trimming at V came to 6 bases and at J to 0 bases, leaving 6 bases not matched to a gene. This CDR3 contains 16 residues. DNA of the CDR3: TGTGCCAGCACCGACAGGGCGCACTCCTATAATTCACCCCTCCACTTT. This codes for CASTDRAHSYNSPLHF.

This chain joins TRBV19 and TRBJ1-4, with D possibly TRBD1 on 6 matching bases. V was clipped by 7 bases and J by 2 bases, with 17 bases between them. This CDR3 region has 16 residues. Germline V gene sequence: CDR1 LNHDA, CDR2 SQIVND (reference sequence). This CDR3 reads CASNPLGQGTNEKLFF. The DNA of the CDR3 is TGTGCCAGTAACCCCCTAGGCCAGGGGACTAATGAAAAACTGTTTTTT.

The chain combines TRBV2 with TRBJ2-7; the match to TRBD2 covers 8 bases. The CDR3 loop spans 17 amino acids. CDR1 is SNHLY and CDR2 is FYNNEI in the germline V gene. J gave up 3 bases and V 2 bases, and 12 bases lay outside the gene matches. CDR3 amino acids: CASSERIAGSRGYEQYF. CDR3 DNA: TGTGCCAGCAGTGAAAGAATAGCGGGGTCTAGGGGCTACGAGCAGTACTTC.

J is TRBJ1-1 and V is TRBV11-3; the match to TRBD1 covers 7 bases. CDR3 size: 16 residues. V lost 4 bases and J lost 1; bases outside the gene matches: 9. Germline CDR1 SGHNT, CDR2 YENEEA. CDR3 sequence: CASSSPKGQPNTEAFF. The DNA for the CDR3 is TGTGCCAGCAGCTCACCGAAGGGACAGCCGAACACTGAAGCTTTCTTT. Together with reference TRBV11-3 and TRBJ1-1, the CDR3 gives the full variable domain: EAGVVQSPRYKIIEKKQPVAFWCNPISGHNTLYWYLQNLGQGPELLIRYENEEAVDDSQLPKDRFSAERLKGVDSTLKIQPAELGDSAVYLCASSSPKGQPNTEAFFGQGTRLTVV.

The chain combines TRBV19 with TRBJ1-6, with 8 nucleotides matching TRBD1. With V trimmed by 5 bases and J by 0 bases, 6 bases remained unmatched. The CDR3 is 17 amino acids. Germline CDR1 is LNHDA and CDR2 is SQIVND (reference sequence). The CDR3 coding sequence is TGTGCCAGTAGTTTATGGACAGGGCGCTCCTATAATTCACCCCTCCACTTT. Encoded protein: CASSLWTGRSYNSPLHF.

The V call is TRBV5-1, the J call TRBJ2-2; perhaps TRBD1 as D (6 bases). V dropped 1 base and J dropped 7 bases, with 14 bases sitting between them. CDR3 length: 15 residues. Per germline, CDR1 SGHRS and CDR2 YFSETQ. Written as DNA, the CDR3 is TGCGCCAGCAGCTTGAGACAGGACTTTGTCGGGGAGCTGTTTTTT. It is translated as CASSLRQDFVGELFF.

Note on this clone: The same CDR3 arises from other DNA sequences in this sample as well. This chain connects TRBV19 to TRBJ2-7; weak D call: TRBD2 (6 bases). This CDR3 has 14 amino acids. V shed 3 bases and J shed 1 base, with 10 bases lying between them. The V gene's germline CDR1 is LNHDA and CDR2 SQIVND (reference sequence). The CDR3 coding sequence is TGTGCCAGTAGTATCCCCGGGGGATCCTACGAGCAGTACTTC. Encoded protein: CASSIPGGSYEQYF. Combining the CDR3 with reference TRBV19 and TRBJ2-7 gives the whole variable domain DGGITQSPKYLFRKEGQNVTLSCEQNLNHDAMYWYRQDPGQGLRLIYYSQIVNDFQKGDIAEGYSVSREKKESFPLTVTSAQKNPTAFYLCASSIPGGSYEQYFGPGTRLTVT.

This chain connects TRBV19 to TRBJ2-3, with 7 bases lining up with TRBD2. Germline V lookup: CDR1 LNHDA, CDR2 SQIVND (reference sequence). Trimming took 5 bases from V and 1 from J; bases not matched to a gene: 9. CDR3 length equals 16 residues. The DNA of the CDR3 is TGTGCCAGTAGTGCCCCCCTCGCGGGGGGCACAGATACGCAGTATTTT. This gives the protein CASSAPLAGGTDTQYF.

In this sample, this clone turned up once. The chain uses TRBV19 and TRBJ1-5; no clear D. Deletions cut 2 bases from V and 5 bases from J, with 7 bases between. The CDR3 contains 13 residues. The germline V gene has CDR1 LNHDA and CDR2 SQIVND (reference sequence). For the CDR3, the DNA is TGTGCCAGTAGTATAAGGAGCTATCAGCCCCAGCATTTT. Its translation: CASSIRSYQPQHF.

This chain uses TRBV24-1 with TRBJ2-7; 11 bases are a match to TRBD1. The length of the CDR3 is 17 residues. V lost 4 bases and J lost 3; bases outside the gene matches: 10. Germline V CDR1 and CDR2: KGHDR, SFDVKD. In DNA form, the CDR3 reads TGTGCCACCAGTGACCCCCCTGGGACAGGGGGTCGCTACGAGCAGTACTTC. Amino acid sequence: CATSDPPGTGGRYEQYF.

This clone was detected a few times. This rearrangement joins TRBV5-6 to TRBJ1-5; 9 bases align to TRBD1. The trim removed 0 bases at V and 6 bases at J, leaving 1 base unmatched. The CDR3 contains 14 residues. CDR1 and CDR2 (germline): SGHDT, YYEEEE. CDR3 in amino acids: CASSLGTGVQPQHF. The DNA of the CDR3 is TGTGCCAGCAGCTTGGGGACAGGGGTTCAGCCCCAGCATTTT.

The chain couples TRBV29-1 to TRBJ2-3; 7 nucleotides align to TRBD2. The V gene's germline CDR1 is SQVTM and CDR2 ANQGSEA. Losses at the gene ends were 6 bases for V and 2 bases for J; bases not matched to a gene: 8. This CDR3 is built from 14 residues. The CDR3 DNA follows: TGCAGCGTAAGGGTAGCGGGTATCACAGATACGCAGTATTTT. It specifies CSVRVAGITDTQYF.

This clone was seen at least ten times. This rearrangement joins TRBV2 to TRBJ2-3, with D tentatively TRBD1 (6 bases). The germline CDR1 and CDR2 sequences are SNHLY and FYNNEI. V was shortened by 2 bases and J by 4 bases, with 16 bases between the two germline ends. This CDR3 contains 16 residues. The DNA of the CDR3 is TGTGCCAGCAGTGAATTTTTGGGGGCGCGGGCAGATACGCAGTATTTT. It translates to CASSEFLGARADTQYF.

The CDR3 nucleotides read TGTGCCAGCTCAGCACGTGCGTCAGGTTGGGAGACTCCGAACTCAATGGGGCAGTTCTTC. It encodes CASSARASGWETPNSMGQFF. The rearrangement joins TRBV18 to TRBJ2-1; D is possibly TRBD2 (5 bases). V was cut by 5 bases and J by 12 bases, with 38 bases left in between. This CDR3 is 20 amino acids long. Germline-derived CDR1 and CDR2 are KGHSH and LQKENI.

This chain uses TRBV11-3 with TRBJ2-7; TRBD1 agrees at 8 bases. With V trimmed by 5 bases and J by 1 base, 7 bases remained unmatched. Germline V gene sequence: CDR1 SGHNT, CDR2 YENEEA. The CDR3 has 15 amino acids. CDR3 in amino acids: CASSLRGDRSYEQYF. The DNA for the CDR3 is TGTGCCAGCAGCCTTAGAGGGGACAGGTCCTACGAGCAGTACTTC.

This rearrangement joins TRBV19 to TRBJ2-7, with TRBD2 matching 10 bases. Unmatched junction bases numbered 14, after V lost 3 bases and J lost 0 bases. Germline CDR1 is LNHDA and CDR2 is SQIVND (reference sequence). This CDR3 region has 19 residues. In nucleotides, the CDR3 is TGTGCCAGTAGTATTCGAGCGGGAGGGTCAGGCGGGAGCTCCTACGAGCAGTACTTC. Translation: CASSIRAGGSGGSSYEQYF.

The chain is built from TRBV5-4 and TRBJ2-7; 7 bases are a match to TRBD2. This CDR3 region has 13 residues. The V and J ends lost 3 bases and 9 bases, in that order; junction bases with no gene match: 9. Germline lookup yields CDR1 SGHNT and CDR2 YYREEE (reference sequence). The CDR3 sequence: CASSWGGLNGQYF. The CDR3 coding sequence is TGTGCCAGCAGCTGGGGGGGATTGAATGGGCAGTACTTC. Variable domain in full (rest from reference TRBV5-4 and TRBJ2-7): ETGVTQSPTHLIKTRGQQVTLRCSSQSGHNTVSWYQQALGQGPQFIFQYYREEENGRGNFPPRFSGLQFPNYSSELNVNALELDDSALYLCASSWGGLNGQYFGPGTRLTVT.

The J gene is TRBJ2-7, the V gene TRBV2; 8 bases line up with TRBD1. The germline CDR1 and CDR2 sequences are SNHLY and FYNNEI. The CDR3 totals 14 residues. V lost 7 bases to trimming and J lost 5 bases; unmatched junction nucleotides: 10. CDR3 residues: CASIQDRVVHEQYF. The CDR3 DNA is TGTGCCAGCATTCAGGACAGGGTGGTACACGAGCAGTACTTC.